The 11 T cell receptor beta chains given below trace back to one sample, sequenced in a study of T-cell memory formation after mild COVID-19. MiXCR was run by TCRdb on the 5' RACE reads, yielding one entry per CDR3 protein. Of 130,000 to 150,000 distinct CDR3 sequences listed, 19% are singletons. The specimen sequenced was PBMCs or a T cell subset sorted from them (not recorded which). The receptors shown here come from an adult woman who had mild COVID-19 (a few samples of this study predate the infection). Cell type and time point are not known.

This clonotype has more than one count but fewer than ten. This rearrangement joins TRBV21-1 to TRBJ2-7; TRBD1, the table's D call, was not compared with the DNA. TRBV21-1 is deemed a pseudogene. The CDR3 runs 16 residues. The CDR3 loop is CASSPYQDRTGYEQYF. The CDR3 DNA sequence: TGTGCCAGCAGCCCCTACCAGGACAGGACGGGCTACGAGCAGTACTTC.

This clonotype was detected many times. CDR3 residues: CASPFTYQYF. Written as DNA, the CDR3 is TGTGCCAGCCCATTTACTTATCAGTACTTC. This chain uses TRBV21-1 with TRBJ2-7. TRBV21-1 is reported as a pseudogene. This CDR3 comprises 10 residues.

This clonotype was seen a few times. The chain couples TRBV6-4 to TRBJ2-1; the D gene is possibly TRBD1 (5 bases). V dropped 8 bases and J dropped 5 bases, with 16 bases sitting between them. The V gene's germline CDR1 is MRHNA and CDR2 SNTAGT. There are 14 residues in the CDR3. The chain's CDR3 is CASSVIAGNNEQFF. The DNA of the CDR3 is TGTGCCAGCTCGGTGATAGCAGGGAACAATGAGCAGTTCTTC.

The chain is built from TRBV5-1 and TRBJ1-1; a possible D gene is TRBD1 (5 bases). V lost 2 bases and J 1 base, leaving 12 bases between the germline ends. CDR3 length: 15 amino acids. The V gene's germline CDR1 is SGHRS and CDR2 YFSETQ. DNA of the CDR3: TGCGCCAGCAGCTTTCCGGGACGGAGGAACACTGAAGCTTTCTTT. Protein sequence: CASSFPGRRNTEAFF.

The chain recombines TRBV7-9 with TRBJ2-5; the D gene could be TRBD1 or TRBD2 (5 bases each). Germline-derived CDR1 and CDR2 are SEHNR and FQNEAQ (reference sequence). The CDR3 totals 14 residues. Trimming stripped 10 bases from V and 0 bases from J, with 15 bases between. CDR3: CATMGDSHQETQYF. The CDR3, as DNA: TGTGCCACCATGGGAGACAGTCACCAAGAGACCCAGTACTTC.

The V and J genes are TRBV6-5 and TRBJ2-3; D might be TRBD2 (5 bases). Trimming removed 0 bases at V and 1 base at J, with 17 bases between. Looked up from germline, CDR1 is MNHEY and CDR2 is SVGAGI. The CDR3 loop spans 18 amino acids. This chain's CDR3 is CASSYSIRGTQGTDTQYF. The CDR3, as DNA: TGTGCCAGCAGTTACTCGATCCGGGGTACTCAGGGCACAGATACGCAGTATTTT.

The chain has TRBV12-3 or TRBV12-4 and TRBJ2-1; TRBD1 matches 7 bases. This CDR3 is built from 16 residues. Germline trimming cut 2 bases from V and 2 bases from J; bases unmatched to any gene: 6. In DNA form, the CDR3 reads TGTGCCAGCAGTTTACGGACAGGCACTACCTACAATGAGCAGTTCTTC. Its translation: CASSLRTGTTYNEQFF.

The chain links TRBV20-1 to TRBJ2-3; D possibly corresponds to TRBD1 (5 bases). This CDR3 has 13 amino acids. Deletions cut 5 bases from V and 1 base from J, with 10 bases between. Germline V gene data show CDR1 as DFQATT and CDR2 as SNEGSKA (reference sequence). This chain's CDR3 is CSAADTRTDTQYF. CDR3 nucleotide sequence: TGCAGTGCTGCGGACACCCGCACAGATACGCAGTATTTT.

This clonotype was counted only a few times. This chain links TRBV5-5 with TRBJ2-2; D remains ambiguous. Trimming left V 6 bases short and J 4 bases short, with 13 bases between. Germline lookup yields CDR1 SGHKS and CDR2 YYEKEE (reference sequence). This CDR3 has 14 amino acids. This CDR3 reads CASTVGRTTGELFF. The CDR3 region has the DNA TGTGCCAGCACCGTCGGCCGGACCACCGGGGAGCTGTTTTTT.

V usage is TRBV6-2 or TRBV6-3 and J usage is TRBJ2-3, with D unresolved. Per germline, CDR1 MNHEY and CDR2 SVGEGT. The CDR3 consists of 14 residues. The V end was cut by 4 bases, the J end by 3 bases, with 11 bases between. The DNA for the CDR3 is TGTGCCAGCAGTTCGAATTTCGGGACAGATACGCAGTATTTT. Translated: CASSSNFGTDTQYF.

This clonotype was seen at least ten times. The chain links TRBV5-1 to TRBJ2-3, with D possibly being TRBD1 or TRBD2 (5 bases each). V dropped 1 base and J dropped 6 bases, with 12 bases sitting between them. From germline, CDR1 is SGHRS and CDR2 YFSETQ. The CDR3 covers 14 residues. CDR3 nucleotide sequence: TGCGCCAGCAGCTTGTCAAGAGGGGTGGATACGCAGTATTTT. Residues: CASSLSRGVDTQYF.